This T cell receptor (beta chain) was obtained from a study of T cell clones after liver transplantation (dated by TCRdb to the late 2010s). Turning to the overall study: ITN030ST, the source of the samples, was a randomized trial that attempted immunosuppression withdrawal within 2 years of liver transplantation. Donor-reactive T cell clones were identified by TCRbeta sequencing after a pre-transplant mixed lymphocyte reaction and then tracked in post-transplant blood. Third party-reactive TCRbeta sequences from pre-transplant MLRs were also identified as an antigen-independent comparator for donor-reactive sequences. Of the eight recipients, three were HCV-positive, while the remaining recipients had been transplanted for non-autoimmune, non-viral indications. No induction therapy was given to the subjects, and standard immunosuppression was administered until randomization at 12-24 months post-transplant. Tolerance was defined as complete withdrawal of immunosuppression for at least one year without a rise in liver enzymes beyond twice the upper limit of normal. Blood samples were collected pre-transplant, pre-randomization before withdrawal, and post-randomization after either full withdrawal or failed withdrawal. The study cohort included 8 liver transplant recipients, of whom 3 were classified as tolerant and 5 as non-tolerant. What the study reported, not specific to this receptor: The decline in donor-reactive sequences exceeded the decline in third party-reactive sequences, suggesting partial antigen-specific deletion that was unrelated to withdrawal success. Once repertoire turnover was taken into account, donor-reactive detection showed a significant reduction for CD4 in 7 of 8 subjects and for CD8 in 8 of 8. The conclusions were considered preliminary, being limited by small, heterogeneous patient numbers and non-standardized post-transplant time points. In two subjects, low numbers of available donor cells limited the measurable donor-reactive repertoire. Because allograft tissue specimens were not available, migration of donor-reactive T cells into the graft, rather than deletion, may have occurred. In 5 of 8 subjects, circulating donor-reactive CD4 TCRbeta sequences decreased significantly after transplant, regardless of tolerance or HCV status.

As to this clone: This receptor's antigen is unknown. No base-level quality is on record; no much larger clone is a single base apart.

High-throughput TCRbeta CDR3 sequencing of frozen genomic DNA was performed by immunoSEQ, including PCR amplification, mapping, bias correction and internal controls. The authors' analysis ran thus. Only productive rearrangements were retained, with each unique TCRbeta sequence defined by its CDR3 nucleotide sequence together with its V and J gene. For a sequence to be called donor-reactive, it needed a frequency of at least 0.01% and at least 5-fold expansion in CFSE-low cells compared with unstimulated pre-transplant cells. Minimum frequency thresholds were set for each subject on the basis of the unstimulated sample with the lowest template count, so that a detection power of at least 90% was ensured. Repertoire turnover was measured by Jensen-Shannon divergence between the top 1000 TCRbeta sequences post- and pre-transplant. Changes in detection of donor-reactive sequences were tested with two-sided Fisher's exact tests. What TCRdb holds here is the immuneACCESS table cut down to in-frame rearrangements. Part of the clones is not present; checked against another copy, under half of the missing clones reflect an unresolved V gene, and the others are unexplained. V, J and clone size are those of that table, while D and trimming were read from the DNA. Present in this sample are fewer than 110,000 clones, under 90% of which were seen just once. 2.5% to 3.5% of the sample rests with the top ten.

Thawed unstimulated PBMCs were stained for CD3, CD4 and CD8 and FACS-sorted into CD3+CD4+ and CD3+CD8+ populations. Randomization to immunosuppression withdrawal applied to every one of the 8 studied subjects. The Qiagen DNeasy Blood and Tissue Kit was used to isolate genomic DNA. V is cut back by 5 bases and J by 4 bases, with 4 bases in the junction unmatched. CDR1 and CDR2 (LNHDA, SQIVND) derive from the germline V gene (reference sequence). From the cysteine through the phenylalanine, the CDR3 covers 13 amino acids. Solely the CDR3 DNA is kept, with 39 bases framed from the first base. The sample was CD4+ T cells from blood, taken approximately 43 months after liver transplant. The V and J segments used are TRBV19 and TRBJ1-1; TRBD1 fits 7 bases in the junction. The clonotype comes from a human patient who received a liver transplant. After a transplant, some T cells may have been passed on by the graft donor. The encoded CDR3 is CASSDRAGTEAFF. The DNA reads TGTGCCAGTAGTGACAGGGCGGGCACTGAAGCTTTCTTT.